These T cell receptor beta chains were read from a single sample in a study of human T cells and chemical hapten exposure. TCRdb ran MiXCR on the RACE reads and lists one entry per CDR3 protein. The table includes about 360,000 distinct CDR3 sequences, approximately 5% detected once. This sample comprised whole blood, obtained in connection with sensitization to the hapten diphenylcyclopropenone (DPC). Receptors were obtained from a woman aged 45 to 65 with alopecia areata. Some clones in this sample may be carry-over from other donors' samples. Each CDR3 is given with its conserved first and last residue. Fields, in order: V gene, clone size, D gene, J gene, CDR3 DNA, CDR3 protein. D genes are given only for firm matches. Where a row states a size, it is once, few, many or the class of an expanded clone; other rows omit it.

v_call: TRBV18
clone_size: many
d_call: TRBD1
j_call: TRBJ2-7
cdr3_nt: TGTGCCAGCTCATCAACGGGACAGGGGCCCTCCGAGCAGTACTTC
cdr3_aa: CASSSTGQGPSEQYF

v_call: TRBV10-2
clone_size: few
d_call: .
j_call: TRBJ2-7
cdr3_nt: TGCGCCACGGGACTTACCCTTTCCTACGAGCAGTACTTC
cdr3_aa: CATGLTLSYEQYF

v_call: TRBV6-6
clone_size: many
d_call: .
j_call: TRBJ1-2
cdr3_nt: TGTGCCAGCGATTTGGGATCGCAACCTAACTATGGCTACACCTTC
cdr3_aa: CASDLGSQPNYGYTF

v_call: TRBV4-3
clone_size: many
d_call: TRBD1
j_call: TRBJ2-5
cdr3_nt: TGCGCCAGCAGCCAGGACCCCCCGGGACAGGGGGCGAGGAAGACCCAGTACTTC
cdr3_aa: CASSQDPPGQGARKTQYF

v_call: TRBV7-8
clone_size: .
d_call: .
j_call: TRBJ1-1
cdr3_nt: TGTGCCAGCCGGCAGGAGTTGGGCACTGAAGCTTTCTTT
cdr3_aa: CASRQELGTEAFF

v_call: TRBV6-5
clone_size: .
d_call: .
j_call: TRBJ1-2
cdr3_nt: TGTGCCAGCAGTTACTCGAGTCGGGGAGTTAACTATGGCTACACCTTC
cdr3_aa: CASSYSSRGVNYGYTF

v_call: TRBV5-1
clone_size: many
d_call: .
j_call: TRBJ2-7
cdr3_nt: TGCGCCAGCCGCAGAGGAGTGACGGAAACCTACGAGCAGTACTTC
cdr3_aa: CASRRGVTETYEQYF

v_call: TRBV24-1
clone_size: many
d_call: TRBD1
j_call: TRBJ1-5
cdr3_nt: TGTGCCACCAGTGTAGGGGACAGAAATCAGCCCCAGCATTTT
cdr3_aa: CATSVGDRNQPQHF

v_call: TRBV19
clone_size: many
d_call: TRBD1
j_call: TRBJ1-6
cdr3_nt: TGTGCCAGCCAAGGACAGGGGTTTAATTCACCCCTCCACTTT
cdr3_aa: CASQGQGFNSPLHF

v_call: TRBV20-1
clone_size: many
d_call: TRBD1
j_call: TRBJ2-1
cdr3_nt: TGCAGTGCTAGAGATACGGGACAGGGGTCGTTCTTC
cdr3_aa: CSARDTGQGSFF

v_call: TRBV28
clone_size: many
d_call: .
j_call: TRBJ2-5
cdr3_nt: TGTGCCAGCAGTTTCCGGGACGGCCAAGAGACCCAGTACTTC
cdr3_aa: CASSFRDGQETQYF

v_call: TRBV28
clone_size: few
d_call: TRBD1
j_call: TRBJ2-7
cdr3_nt: TGTGCCAGCAAGACAGGGCCGTCCTACGAGCAGTACTTC
cdr3_aa: CASKTGPSYEQYF

v_call: TRBV29-1
clone_size: many
d_call: .
j_call: TRBJ1-2
cdr3_nt: TGCAGCCCCCTCCAGGGGCGGCGTGGCTACACCTTC
cdr3_aa: CSPLQGRRGYTF

v_call: TRBV6-5
clone_size: many
d_call: TRBD1
j_call: TRBJ1-4
cdr3_nt: TGTGCCAGCAGTTACTCGAGGCTTACAGGGGGCTTTGAAAAACTGTTTTTT
cdr3_aa: CASSYSRLTGGFEKLFF

v_call: TRBV7-2
clone_size: many
d_call: TRBD2
j_call: TRBJ2-3
cdr3_nt: TGTGCCAGCAGCTTAGGGCTAGCGGCAAGCACAGATACGCAGTATTTT
cdr3_aa: CASSLGLAASTDTQYF

v_call: TRBV29-1
clone_size: few
d_call: .
j_call: TRBJ2-4
cdr3_nt: TGCAGCGTTATCGTTTGGGACATTCAGTACTTC
cdr3_aa: CSVIVWDIQYF

v_call: TRBV9
clone_size: few
d_call: .
j_call: TRBJ2-7
cdr3_nt: TGTGCCAGCAGCGGAGGCGGGGTTGGCTACGAGCAGTACTTC
cdr3_aa: CASSGGGVGYEQYF

v_call: TRBV6-1
clone_size: many
d_call: TRBD1
j_call: TRBJ2-4
cdr3_nt: TGTGCCAGCACTGCAAGTAGGGGGCGATCGAACATTCAGTACTTC
cdr3_aa: CASTASRGRSNIQYF

v_call: TRBV29-1
clone_size: many
d_call: .
j_call: TRBJ2-7
cdr3_nt: TGCAGCGCCCACGGGGCCTACGAGCAGTACTTC
cdr3_aa: CSAHGAYEQYF

v_call: TRBV7-9
clone_size: few
d_call: .
j_call: TRBJ2-1
cdr3_nt: TGTGCCAGCAGCCTAAGGGGAGTTTGGGATGAGCAGTTCTTC
cdr3_aa: CASSLRGVWDEQFF

v_call: TRBV10-3
clone_size: few
d_call: TRBD1
j_call: TRBJ2-7
cdr3_nt: TGTGCCATCACCCCGGGACAGGGGGCCTACGAGCAGTACTTC
cdr3_aa: CAITPGQGAYEQYF

v_call: TRBV27
clone_size: .
d_call: .
j_call: TRBJ2-6
cdr3_nt: TGTGCCACAGCCTTTGGGCCAGAGGCCAACGTCCTGACTTTC
cdr3_aa: CATAFGPEANVLTF